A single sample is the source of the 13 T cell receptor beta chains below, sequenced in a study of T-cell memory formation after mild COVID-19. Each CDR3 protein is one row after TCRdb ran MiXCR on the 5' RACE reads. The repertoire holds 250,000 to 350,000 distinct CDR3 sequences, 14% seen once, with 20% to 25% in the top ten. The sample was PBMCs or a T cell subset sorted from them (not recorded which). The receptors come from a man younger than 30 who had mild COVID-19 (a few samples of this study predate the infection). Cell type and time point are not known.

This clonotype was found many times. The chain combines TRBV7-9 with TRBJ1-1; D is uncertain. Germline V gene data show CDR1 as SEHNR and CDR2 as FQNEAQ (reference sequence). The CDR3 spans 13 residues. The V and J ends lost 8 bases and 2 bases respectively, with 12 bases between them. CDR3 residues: CASSSQANTEAFF. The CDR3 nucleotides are TGTGCCAGCTCATCCCAGGCCAACACTGAAGCTTTCTTT.

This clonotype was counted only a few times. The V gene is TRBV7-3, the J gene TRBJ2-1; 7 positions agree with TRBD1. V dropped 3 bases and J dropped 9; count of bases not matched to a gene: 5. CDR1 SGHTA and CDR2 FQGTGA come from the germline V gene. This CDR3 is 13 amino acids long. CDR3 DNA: TGTGCCAGCAGCTTCGGGACAGATGTTGAGCAGTTCTTC. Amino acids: CASSFGTDVEQFF. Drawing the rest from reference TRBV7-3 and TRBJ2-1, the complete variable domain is GAGVSQTPSNKVTEKGKYVELRCDPISGHTALYWYRQSLGQGPEFLIYFQGTGAADDSGLPNDRFFAVRPEGSVSTLKIQRTERGDSAVYLCASSFGTDVEQFFGPGTRLTVL.

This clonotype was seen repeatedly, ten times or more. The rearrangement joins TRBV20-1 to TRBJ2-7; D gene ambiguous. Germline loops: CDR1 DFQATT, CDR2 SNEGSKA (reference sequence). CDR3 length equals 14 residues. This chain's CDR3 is CSATPNALNYEQYV. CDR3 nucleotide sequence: TGCAGCGCTACCCCGAACGCACTCAACTACGAGCAGTACGTC.

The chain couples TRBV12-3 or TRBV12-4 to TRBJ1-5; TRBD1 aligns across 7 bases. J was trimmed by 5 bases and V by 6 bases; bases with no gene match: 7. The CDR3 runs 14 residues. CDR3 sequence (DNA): TGTGCCAGCAGACCGACAGGGAGCCATCAGCCCCAGCATTTT. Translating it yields CASRPTGSHQPQHF.

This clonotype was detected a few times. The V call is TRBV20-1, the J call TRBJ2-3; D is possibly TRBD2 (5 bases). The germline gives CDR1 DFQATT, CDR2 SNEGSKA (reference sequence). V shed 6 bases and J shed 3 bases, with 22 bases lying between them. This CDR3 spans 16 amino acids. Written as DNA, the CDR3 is TGCAGTGCCAATTCTCCGCAGGCGGGCCAAACAGATACGCAGTATTTT. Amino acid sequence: CSANSPQAGQTDTQYF.

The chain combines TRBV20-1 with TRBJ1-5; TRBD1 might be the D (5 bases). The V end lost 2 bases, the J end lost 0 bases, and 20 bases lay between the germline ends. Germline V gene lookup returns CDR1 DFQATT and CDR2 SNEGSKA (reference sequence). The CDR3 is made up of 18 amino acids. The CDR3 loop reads CSARPGTSILYSNQPQHF. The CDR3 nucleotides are TGCAGTGCTAGACCCGGGACGTCGATCCTGTATAGCAATCAGCCCCAGCATTTT.

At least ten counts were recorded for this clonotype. CDR3 nucleotide sequence: TGCGCCAGCAGCCACTCAAGAGGGGCTAGCGGGGAAGAGACCCAGTACTTC. It specifies CASSHSRGASGEETQYF. The V call is TRBV4-3, the J call TRBJ2-5, with 9 bases aligning to TRBD2. The CDR3 spans 17 residues. CDR1 is LGHNA, CDR2 YSLEER, per germline. The V gene end was trimmed by 3 bases and the J gene end by 3 bases; junction bases not matched to a gene: 11.

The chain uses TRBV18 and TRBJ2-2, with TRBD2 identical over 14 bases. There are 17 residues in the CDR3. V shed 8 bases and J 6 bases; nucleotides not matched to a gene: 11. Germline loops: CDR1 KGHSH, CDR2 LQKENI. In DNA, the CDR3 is TGTGCCAGCACGATGACTAGCGGGGGGGCCACCGCCGGGGAGCTGTTTTTT. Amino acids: CASTMTSGGATAGELFF. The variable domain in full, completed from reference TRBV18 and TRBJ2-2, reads NAGVMQNPRHLVRRRGQEARLRCSPMKGHSHVYWYRQLPEEGLKFMVYLQKENIIDESGMPKERFSAEFPKEGPSILRIQQVVRGDSAAYFCASTMTSGGATAGELFFGEGSRLTVL.

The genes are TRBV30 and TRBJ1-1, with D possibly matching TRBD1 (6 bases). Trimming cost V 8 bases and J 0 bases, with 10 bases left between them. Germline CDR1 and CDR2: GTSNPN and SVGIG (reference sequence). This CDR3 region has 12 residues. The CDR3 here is CARDNMNTEAFF. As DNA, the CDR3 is TGTGCCAGGGACAACATGAACACTGAAGCTTTCTTT.

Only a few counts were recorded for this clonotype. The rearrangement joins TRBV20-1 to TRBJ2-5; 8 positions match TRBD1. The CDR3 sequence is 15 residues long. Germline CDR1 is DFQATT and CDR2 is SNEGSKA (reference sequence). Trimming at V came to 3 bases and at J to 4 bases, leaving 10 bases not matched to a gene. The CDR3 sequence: CSARLDRAVGETQYF. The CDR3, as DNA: TGCAGTGCTAGGCTGGACAGGGCGGTGGGAGAGACCCAGTACTTC.

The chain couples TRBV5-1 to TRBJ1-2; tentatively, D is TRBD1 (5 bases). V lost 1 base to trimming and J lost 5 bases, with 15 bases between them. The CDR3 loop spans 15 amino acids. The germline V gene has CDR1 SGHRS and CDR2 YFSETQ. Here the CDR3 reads CASSLSGETRYGYTF. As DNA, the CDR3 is TGCGCCAGCAGCTTGTCGGGGGAAACTCGGTATGGCTACACCTTC.

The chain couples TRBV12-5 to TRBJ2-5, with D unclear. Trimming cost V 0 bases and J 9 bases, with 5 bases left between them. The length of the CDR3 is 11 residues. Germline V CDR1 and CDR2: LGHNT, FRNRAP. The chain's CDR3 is CASGLVPAQYF. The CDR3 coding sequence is TGTGCTAGTGGTTTGGTACCCGCCCAGTACTTC. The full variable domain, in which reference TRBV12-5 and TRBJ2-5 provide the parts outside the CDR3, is DARVTQTPRHKVTEMGQEVTMRCQPILGHNTVFWYRQTMMQGLELLAYFRNRAPLDDSGMPKDRFSAEMPDATLATLKIQPSEPRDSAVYFCASGLVPAQYFGPGTRLLVL.

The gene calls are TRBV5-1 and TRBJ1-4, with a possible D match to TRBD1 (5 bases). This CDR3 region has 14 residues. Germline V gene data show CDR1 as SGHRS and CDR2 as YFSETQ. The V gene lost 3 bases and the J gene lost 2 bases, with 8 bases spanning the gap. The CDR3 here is CASSWGLTNEKLFF. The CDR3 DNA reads TGCGCCAGCAGCTGGGGGTTGACTAATGAAAAACTGTTTTTT.